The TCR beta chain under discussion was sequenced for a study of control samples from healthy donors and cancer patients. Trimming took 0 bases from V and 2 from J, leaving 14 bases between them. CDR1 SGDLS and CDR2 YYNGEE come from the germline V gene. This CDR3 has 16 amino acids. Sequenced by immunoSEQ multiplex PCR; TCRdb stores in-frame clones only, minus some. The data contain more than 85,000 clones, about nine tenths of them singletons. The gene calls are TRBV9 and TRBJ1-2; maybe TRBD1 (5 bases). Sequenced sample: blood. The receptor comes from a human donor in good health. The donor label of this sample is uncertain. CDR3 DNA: TGTGCCAGCAGCGTAGCGGGGGTCACTTCCAACTATGGCTACACCTTC. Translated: CASSVAGVTSNYGYTF.